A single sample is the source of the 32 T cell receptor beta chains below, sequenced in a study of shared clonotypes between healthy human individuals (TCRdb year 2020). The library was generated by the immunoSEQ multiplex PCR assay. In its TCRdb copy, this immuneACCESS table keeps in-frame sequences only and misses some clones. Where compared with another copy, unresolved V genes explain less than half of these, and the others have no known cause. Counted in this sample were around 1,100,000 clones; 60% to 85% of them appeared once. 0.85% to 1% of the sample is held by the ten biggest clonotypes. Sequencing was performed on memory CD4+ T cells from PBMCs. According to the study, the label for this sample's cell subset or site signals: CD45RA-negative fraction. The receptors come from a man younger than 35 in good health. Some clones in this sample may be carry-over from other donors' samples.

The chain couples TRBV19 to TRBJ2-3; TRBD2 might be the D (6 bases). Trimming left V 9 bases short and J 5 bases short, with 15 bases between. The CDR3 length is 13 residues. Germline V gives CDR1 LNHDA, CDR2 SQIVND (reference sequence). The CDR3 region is CASRDLGIDTQYF. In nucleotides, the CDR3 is TGTGCCAGCCGGGACTTGGGTATAGATACGCAGTATTTT. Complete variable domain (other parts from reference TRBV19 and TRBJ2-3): DGGITQSPKYLFRKEGQNVTLSCEQNLNHDAMYWYRQDPGQGLRLIYYSQIVNDFQKGDIAEGYSVSREKKESFPLTVTSAQKNPTAFYLCASRDLGIDTQYFGPGTRLTVL.

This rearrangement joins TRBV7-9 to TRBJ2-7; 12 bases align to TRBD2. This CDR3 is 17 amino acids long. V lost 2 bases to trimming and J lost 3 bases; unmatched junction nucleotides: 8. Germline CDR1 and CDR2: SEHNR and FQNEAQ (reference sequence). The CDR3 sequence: CASSLLPSGRAVYEQYF. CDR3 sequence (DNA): TGTGCCAGCAGCTTACTACCTAGCGGGAGGGCCGTCTACGAGCAGTACTTC.

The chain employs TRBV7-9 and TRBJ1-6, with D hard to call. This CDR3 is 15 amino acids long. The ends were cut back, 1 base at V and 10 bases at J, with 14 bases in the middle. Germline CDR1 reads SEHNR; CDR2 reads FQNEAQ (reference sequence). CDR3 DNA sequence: TGTGCCAGCAGCTTAGTGCTTGCCACGGGGTCACCCCTCCACTTT. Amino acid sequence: CASSLVLATGSPLHF.

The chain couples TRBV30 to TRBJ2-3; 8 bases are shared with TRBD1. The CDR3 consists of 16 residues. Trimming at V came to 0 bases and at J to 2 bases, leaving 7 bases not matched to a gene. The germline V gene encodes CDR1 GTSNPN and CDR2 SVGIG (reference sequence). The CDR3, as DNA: TGTGCCTGGAGTGTACGAGGGACAGGAATCACAGATACGCAGTATTTT. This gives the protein CAWSVRGTGITDTQYF.

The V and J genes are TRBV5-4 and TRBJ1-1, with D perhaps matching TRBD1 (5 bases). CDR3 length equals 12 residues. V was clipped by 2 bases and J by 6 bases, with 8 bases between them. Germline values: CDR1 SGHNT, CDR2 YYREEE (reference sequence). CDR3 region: CASSFQGSEAFF. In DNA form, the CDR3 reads TGTGCCAGCAGCTTTCAGGGTTCTGAAGCTTTCTTT.

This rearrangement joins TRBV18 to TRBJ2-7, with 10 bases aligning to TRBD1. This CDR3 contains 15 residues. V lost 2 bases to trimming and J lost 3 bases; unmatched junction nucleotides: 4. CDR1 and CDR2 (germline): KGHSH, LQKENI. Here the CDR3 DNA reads TGTGCCAGCTCACCATCGGGACAGGGGTACTACGAGCAGTACTTC. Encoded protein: CASSPSGQGYYEQYF. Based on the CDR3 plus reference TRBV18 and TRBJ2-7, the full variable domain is NAGVMQNPRHLVRRRGQEARLRCSPMKGHSHVYWYRQLPEEGLKFMVYLQKENIIDESGMPKERFSAEFPKEGPSILRIQQVVRGDSAAYFCASSPSGQGYYEQYFGPGTRLTVT.

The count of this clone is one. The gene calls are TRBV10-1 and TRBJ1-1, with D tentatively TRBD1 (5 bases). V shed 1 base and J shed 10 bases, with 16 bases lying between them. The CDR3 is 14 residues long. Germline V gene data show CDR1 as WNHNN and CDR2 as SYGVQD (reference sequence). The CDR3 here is CASSEFPREIGAFF. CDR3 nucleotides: TGCGCCAGCAGTGAGTTCCCCAGGGAGATAGGAGCTTTCTTT.

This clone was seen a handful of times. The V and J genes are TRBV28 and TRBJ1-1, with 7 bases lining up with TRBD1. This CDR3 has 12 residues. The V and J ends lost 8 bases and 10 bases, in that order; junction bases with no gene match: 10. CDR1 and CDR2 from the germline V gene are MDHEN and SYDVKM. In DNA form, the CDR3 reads TGTGCCAGCCAAAGATGGGCAGGGGGAGCTTTCTTT. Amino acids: CASQRWAGGAFF.

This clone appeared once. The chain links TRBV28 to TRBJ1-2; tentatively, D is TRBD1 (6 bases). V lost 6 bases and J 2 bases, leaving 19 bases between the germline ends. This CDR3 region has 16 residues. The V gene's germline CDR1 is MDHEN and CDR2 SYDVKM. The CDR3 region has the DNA TGTGCCAGCAGGGACAGCACGAATCTGCGGAACTATGGCTACACCTTC. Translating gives CASRDSTNLRNYGYTF.

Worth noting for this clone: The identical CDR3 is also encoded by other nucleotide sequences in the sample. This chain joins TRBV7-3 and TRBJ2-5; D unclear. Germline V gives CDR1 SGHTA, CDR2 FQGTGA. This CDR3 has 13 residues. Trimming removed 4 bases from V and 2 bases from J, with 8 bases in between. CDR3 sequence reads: CASSSGNQETQYF. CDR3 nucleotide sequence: TGTGCCAGCAGCTCCGGAAATCAAGAGACCCAGTACTTC. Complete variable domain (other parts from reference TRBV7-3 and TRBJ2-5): GAGVSQTPSNKVTEKGKYVELRCDPISGHTALYWYRQSLGQGPEFLIYFQGTGAADDSGLPNDRFFAVRPEGSVSTLKIQRTERGDSAVYLCASSSGNQETQYFGPGTRLLVL.

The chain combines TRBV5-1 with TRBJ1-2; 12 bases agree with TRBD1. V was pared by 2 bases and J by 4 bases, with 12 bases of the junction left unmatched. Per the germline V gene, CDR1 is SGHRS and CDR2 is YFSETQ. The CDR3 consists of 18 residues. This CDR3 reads CASSLTGPGTGGFYGYTF. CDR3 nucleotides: TGCGCCAGCAGCTTAACAGGCCCCGGGACAGGGGGCTTCTATGGCTACACCTTC. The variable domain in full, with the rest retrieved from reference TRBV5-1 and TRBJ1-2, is KAGVTQTPRYLIKTRGQQVTLSCSPISGHRSVSWYQQTPGQGLQFLFEYFSETQRNKGNFPGRFSGRQFSNSRSEMNVSTLELGDSALYLCASSLTGPGTGGFYGYTFGSGTRLTVV.

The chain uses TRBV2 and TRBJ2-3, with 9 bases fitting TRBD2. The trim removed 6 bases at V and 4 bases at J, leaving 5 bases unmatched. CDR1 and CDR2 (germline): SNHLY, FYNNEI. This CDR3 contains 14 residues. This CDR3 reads CASRPREGADTQYF. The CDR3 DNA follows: TGTGCCAGCAGGCCGCGGGAGGGGGCAGATACGCAGTATTTT.

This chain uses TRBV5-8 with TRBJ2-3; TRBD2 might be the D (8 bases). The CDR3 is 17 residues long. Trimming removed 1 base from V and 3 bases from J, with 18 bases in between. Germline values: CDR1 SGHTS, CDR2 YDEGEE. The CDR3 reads CASSLPRQGGRTDTQYF. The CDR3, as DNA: TGTGCCAGCAGCTTGCCCCGACAGGGCGGGAGGACAGATACGCAGTATTTT. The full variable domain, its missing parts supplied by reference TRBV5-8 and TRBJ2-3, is EAGVTQSPTHLIKTRGQQATLRCSPISGHTSVYWYQQALGLGLQFLLWYDEGEERNRGNFPPRFSGRQFPNYSSELNVNALELEDSALYLCASSLPRQGGRTDTQYFGPGTRLTVL.

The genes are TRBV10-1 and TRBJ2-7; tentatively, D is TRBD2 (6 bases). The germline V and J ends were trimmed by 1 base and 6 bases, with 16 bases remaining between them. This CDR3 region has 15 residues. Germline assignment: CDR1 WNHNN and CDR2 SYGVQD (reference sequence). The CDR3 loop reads CASSEYTGRFGEQYF. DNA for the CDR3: TGCGCCAGCAGTGAGTACACCGGGAGATTCGGCGAGCAGTACTTC.

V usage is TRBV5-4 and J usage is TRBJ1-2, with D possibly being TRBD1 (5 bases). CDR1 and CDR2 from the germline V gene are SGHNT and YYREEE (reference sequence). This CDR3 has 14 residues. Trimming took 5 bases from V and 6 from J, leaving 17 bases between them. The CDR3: CASRSFWGIDGYTF. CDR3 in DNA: TGTGCCAGCAGGAGCTTTTGGGGGATAGATGGCTACACCTTC.

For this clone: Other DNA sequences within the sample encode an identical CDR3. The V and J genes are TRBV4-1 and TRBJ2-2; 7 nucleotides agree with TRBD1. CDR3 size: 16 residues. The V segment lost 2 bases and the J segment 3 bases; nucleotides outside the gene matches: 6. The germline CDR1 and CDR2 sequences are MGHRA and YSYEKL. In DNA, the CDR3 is TGCGCCAGCAGCCAAAGCCGGGACAGACACACCGGGGAGCTGTTTTTT. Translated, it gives CASSQSRDRHTGELFF.

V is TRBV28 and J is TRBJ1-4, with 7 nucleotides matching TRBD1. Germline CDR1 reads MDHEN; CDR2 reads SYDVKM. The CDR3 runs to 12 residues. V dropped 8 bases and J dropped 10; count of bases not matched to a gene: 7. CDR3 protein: CASAGGSGKLFF. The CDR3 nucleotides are TGTGCCAGCGCAGGGGGTTCGGGAAAACTGTTTTTT.

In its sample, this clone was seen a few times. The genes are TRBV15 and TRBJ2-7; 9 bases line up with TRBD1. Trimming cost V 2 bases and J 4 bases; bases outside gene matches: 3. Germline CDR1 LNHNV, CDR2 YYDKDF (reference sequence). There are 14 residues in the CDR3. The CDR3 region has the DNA TGTGCCACCAGCAGAAACAGGGGGCTTTACGAGCAGTACTTC. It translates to CATSRNRGLYEQYF.

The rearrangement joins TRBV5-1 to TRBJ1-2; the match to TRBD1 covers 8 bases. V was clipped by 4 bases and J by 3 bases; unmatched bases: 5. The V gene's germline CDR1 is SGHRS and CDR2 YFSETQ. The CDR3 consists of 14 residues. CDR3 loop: CASSRDRIDYGYTF. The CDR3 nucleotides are TGCGCCAGCAGCCGGGACAGGATAGACTATGGCTACACCTTC.

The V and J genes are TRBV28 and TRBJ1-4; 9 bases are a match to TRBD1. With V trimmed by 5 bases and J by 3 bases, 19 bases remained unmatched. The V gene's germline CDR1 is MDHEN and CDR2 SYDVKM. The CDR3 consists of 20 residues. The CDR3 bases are TGTGCCAGCAGTGGTTTCCCGGGTCGGGACAGGGATGTTTCTAATGAAAAACTGTTTTTT. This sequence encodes CASSGFPGRDRDVSNEKLFF.

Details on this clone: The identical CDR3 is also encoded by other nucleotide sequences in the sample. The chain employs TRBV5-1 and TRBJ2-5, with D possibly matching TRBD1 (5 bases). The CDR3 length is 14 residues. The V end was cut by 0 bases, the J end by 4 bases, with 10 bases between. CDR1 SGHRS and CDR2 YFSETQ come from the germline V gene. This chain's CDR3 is CASSLAGQGETQYF. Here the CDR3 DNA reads TGCGCCAGCAGCTTGGCCGGTCAGGGAGAGACCCAGTACTTC.

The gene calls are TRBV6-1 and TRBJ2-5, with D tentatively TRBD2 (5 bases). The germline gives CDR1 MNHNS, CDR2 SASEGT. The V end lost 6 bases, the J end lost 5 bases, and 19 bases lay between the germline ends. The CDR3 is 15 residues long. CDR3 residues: CASRAMRAIGETQYF. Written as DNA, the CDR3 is TGTGCCAGCAGGGCCATGAGGGCCATTGGGGAGACCCAGTACTTC.

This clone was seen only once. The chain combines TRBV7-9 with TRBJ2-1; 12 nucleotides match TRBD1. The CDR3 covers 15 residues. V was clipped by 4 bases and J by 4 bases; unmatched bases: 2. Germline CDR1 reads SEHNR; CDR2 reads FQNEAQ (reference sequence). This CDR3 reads CASSSGQGAYNEQFF. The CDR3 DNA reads TGTGCCAGCAGCTCGGGACAGGGGGCATACAATGAGCAGTTCTTC.

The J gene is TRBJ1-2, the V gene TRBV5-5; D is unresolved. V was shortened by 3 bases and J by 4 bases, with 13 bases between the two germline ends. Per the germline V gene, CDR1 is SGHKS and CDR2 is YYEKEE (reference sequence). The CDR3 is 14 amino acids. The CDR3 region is CASSWGGPGYGYTF. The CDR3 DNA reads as TGTGCCAGCAGCTGGGGAGGACCTGGCTATGGCTACACCTTC.

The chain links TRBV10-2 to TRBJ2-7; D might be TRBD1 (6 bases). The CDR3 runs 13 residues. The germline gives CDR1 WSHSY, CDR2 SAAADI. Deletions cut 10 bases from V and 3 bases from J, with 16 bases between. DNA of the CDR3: TGCGCCACCCAACGGGACACTTACTACGAGCAGTACTTC. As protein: CATQRDTYYEQYF.

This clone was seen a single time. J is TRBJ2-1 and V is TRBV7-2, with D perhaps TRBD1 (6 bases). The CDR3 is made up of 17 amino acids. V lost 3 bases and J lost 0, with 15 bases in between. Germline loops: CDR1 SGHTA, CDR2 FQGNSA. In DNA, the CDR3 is TGTGCCAGCAGCTTCGGTGGGGGCCTACGCTCCTACAATGAGCAGTTCTTC. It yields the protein CASSFGGGLRSYNEQFF. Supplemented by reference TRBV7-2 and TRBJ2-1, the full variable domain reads GAGVSQSPSNKVTEKGKDVELRCDPISGHTALYWYRQSLGQGLEFLIYFQGNSAPDKSGLPSDRFSAERTGGSVSTLTIQRTQQEDSAVYLCASSFGGGLRSYNEQFFGPGTRLTVL.

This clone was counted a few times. DNA for the CDR3: TGCGCCAGCAGTGGTTCGATCCTTGGGGAGCAGTACTTC. Encoded protein: CASSGSILGEQYF. The J gene is TRBJ2-7, the V gene TRBV10-1; D gene unclear. CDR1 is WNHNN and CDR2 is SYGVQD in the germline V gene (reference sequence). Trimming took 4 bases from V and 7 from J, leaving 14 bases between them. This CDR3 has 13 residues.

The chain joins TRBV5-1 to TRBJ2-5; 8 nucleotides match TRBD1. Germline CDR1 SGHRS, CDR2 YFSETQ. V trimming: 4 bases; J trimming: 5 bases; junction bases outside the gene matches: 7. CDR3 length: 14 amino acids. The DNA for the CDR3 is TGCGCCAGCAGCCGGACAGGGACGCAGGAGACCCAGTACTTC. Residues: CASSRTGTQETQYF.

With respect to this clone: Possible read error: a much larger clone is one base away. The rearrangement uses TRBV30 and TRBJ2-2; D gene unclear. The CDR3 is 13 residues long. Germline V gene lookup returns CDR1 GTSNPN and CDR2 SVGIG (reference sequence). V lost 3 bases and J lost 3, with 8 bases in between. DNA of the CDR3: TGTGCCTGGAGGGCAGTGCACACCGGGGAGCTGTTTTTT. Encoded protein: CAWRAVHTGELFF.

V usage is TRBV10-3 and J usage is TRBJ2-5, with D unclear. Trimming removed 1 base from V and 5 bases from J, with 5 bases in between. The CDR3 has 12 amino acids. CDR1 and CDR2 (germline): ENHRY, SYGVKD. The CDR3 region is CAISEFEETQYF. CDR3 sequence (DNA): TGTGCCATCAGTGAGTTCGAGGAGACCCAGTACTTC.

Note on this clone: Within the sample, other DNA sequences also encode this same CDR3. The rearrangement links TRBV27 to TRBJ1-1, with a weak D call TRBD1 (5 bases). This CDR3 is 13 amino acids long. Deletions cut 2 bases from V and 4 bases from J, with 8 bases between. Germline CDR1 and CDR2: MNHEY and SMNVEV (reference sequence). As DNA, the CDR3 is TGTGCCAGCAGTTTACAGGGCCGCACTGAAGCTTTCTTT. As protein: CASSLQGRTEAFF.

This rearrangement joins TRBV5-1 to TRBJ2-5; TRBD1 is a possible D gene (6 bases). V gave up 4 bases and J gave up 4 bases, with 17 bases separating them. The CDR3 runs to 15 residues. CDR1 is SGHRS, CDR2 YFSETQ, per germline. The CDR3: CASSLGSRGAETQYF. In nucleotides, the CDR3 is TGCGCCAGCAGCCTGGGATCCAGGGGCGCAGAGACCCAGTACTTC.